The 17 T cell receptor beta chains below all came from one sample that was sequenced in a study of control samples from healthy donors and cancer patients. TCRdb keeps only in-frame clones here, not all; method: immunoSEQ multiplex PCR. The table records around 190,000 clones, approximately 92% of them present only once. The sequencing input was blood. The receptors originated from a man younger than 45 in good health.

V gene TRBV25-1 combines with J gene TRBJ1-3; a weak D match, TRBD1 (6 bases). V gave up 5 bases and J gave up 1 base, with 9 bases separating them. Germline values: CDR1 MGHDK, CDR2 SYGVNS. The CDR3 runs to 14 residues. DNA of the CDR3: TGTGCCAGCAGTCAAGGGGGTTCTGGAAACACCATATATTTT. It is translated as CASSQGGSGNTIYF.

The gene calls are TRBV5-1 and TRBJ1-4, with D hard to call. This CDR3 has 15 amino acids. In germline, CDR1 is SGHRS, CDR2 YFSETQ. The germline V and J ends were trimmed by 0 bases and 5 bases, with 11 bases remaining between them. This chain's CDR3 is CASSLVFSSNEKLFF. As DNA, the CDR3 is TGCGCCAGCAGCTTGGTTTTCAGCTCCAATGAAAAACTGTTTTTT.

The DNA of the CDR3 is TGCGCCAGCAGCCCGGGATCTAATGAAAAACTGTTTTTT. This sequence encodes CASSPGSNEKLFF. The chain has TRBV5-1 and TRBJ1-4, with no clear D. Germline values: CDR1 SGHRS, CDR2 YFSETQ. The ends were cut back, 4 bases at V and 3 bases at J, with 7 bases in the middle. The CDR3 has 13 amino acids.

This rearrangement joins TRBV7-3 to TRBJ2-7, with unresolved D. Germline CDR1 reads SGHTA; CDR2 reads FQGTGA. The CDR3 is made up of 13 amino acids. V lost 5 bases, J lost 4 bases, and 12 bases lay in between. The CDR3 is CASSAGTEYEQYF. The CDR3, as DNA: TGTGCCAGCAGCGCCGGAACCGAATACGAGCAGTACTTC.

The CDR3 DNA follows: TGTGCCAGCAGCGCGGTCGATCAGCCCCAGCATTTT. Residues: CASSAVDQPQHF. This chain connects TRBV27 to TRBJ1-5; the D is unclear. V was pared by 6 bases and J by 5 bases, with 8 bases between. CDR3 length: 12 amino acids. Germline V gene lookup returns CDR1 MNHEY and CDR2 SMNVEV (reference sequence).

The chain combines TRBV28 with TRBJ1-2, with D unresolved. There are 12 residues in the CDR3. CDR1 and CDR2 from the germline V gene are MDHEN and SYDVKM. V was pared by 3 bases and J by 3 bases, with 5 bases between. The DNA of the CDR3 is TGTGCCAGCAGTTTCTGGGACTATGGCTACACCTTC. Amino acid sequence: CASSFWDYGYTF.

Only one count was recorded for this clone. V usage is TRBV11-2 and J usage is TRBJ2-7; 9 bases are a match to TRBD1. In germline, CDR1 is SGHAT, CDR2 FQNNGV. With V trimmed by 1 base and J by 6 bases, 1 base remained unmatched. CDR3 size: 13 residues. The CDR3 here is CASSLGGQGEQYF. The CDR3, as DNA: TGTGCCAGCAGCTTAGGGGGACAGGGCGAGCAGTACTTC.

The sample holds one count of this clone. The chain recombines TRBV3-1 (or the pseudogene TRBV3-2) with TRBJ1-1; 7 nucleotides line up with TRBD1. This CDR3 comprises 13 residues. Germline trimming cut 2 bases from V and 6 bases from J; bases unmatched to any gene: 3. CDR1 is LGHDT, CDR2 YNNKEL, per germline (reference sequence). This chain's CDR3 is CASSQRQGAEAFF. CDR3 sequence (DNA): TGTGCCAGCAGCCAAAGACAGGGTGCTGAAGCTTTCTTT.

The chain couples TRBV4-1 to TRBJ2-1; 10 bases line up with TRBD2. This CDR3 has 13 amino acids. CDR1 is MGHRA and CDR2 is YSYEKL in the germline V gene. Trimming cost V 4 bases and J 10 bases; bases outside gene matches: 4. For the CDR3, the DNA is TGCGCCAGCAGCCTGACTAGCGGGCGAGAGCAGTTCTTC. Residues: CASSLTSGREQFF.

The rearrangement links TRBV5-1 to TRBJ1-5; D remains ambiguous. Looked up from germline, CDR1 is SGHRS and CDR2 is YFSETQ. The CDR3 sequence is 15 residues long. The V end lost 0 bases, the J end lost 7 bases, and 14 bases lay between the germline ends. The CDR3 nucleotides read TGCGCCAGCAGCTTGGCGGGTGCCAATGGACAGCCCCAGCATTTT. Translated: CASSLAGANGQPQHF.

V gene TRBV4-1 combines with J gene TRBJ1-6, with TRBD1 matching 11 bases. The germline V gene has CDR1 MGHRA and CDR2 YSYEKL. This CDR3 region has 14 residues. With 3 bases clipped from V and 10 bases from J, the junction kept 2 bases outside the gene matches. This CDR3 is CASSQGQGESPLHF. The CDR3 region has the DNA TGCGCCAGCAGCCAGGGACAGGGGGAATCACCCCTCCACTTT.

The rearrangement uses TRBV4-3 and TRBJ1-1, with D perhaps TRBD1 (5 bases). Between the trimmed V and J ends, which lost 3 bases and 1 base, there was a span of 12 bases. Germline V lookup: CDR1 LGHNA, CDR2 YSLEER. This CDR3 comprises 15 residues. DNA for the CDR3: TGCGCCAGCAGCCAGACTTGGGGGGGGAACACTGAAGCTTTCTTT. This encodes CASSQTWGGNTEAFF.

The rearrangement uses TRBV14 and TRBJ2-5, with a tentative D call TRBD1 (6 bases). The V end lost 4 bases, the J end lost 10 bases, and 16 bases lay between the germline ends. This CDR3 contains 13 residues. Germline loops: CDR1 SGHDN, CDR2 FVKESK. The CDR3 DNA sequence: TGTGCCAGCAGCCGGGACACCCTGGGGGACCAGTACTTC. Translating it yields CASSRDTLGDQYF.

This chain uses TRBV2 with TRBJ2-7; 8 nucleotides match TRBD2. The V gene end was trimmed by 6 bases and the J gene end by 3 bases; junction bases not matched to a gene: 7. Germline CDR1 is SNHLY and CDR2 is FYNNEI. The CDR3 runs 14 residues. The CDR3 here is CASSTSGVNYEQYF. In DNA form, the CDR3 reads TGTGCCAGCAGCACTAGCGGTGTTAACTACGAGCAGTACTTC.

The chain carries TRBV6-5 and TRBJ2-1; 8 bases map to TRBD1. Per germline, CDR1 MNHEY and CDR2 SVGAGI. Trimming took 2 bases from V and 5 from J; bases not matched to a gene: 8. The CDR3 has 16 residues. Written as DNA, the CDR3 is TGTGCCAGCAGTTACCTCCGGGACAGGAGAGACAATGAGCAGTTCTTC. Protein sequence: CASSYLRDRRDNEQFF.

The chain links TRBV5-4 to TRBJ2-3, with 7 bases matching TRBD2. This CDR3 comprises 16 residues. V dropped 2 bases and J dropped 0; count of bases not matched to a gene: 6. The germline CDR1 and CDR2 sequences are SGHNT and YYREEE (reference sequence). The CDR3 here is CASSLPGRASTDTQYF. The CDR3 region has the DNA TGTGCCAGCAGCTTACCGGGGAGGGCTAGCACAGATACGCAGTATTTT.

The chain combines TRBV29-1 with TRBJ2-1; 8 bases fit TRBD2. Germline V gives CDR1 SQVTM, CDR2 ANQGSEA. V lost 6 bases to trimming and J lost 9 bases; unmatched junction nucleotides: 7. The CDR3 totals 12 residues. The CDR3 nucleotides read TGCAGCGTAGACGGACTAGCAGGTGAGCAGTTCTTC. Its protein is CSVDGLAGEQFF.